Listed below are T cell receptor beta chains from one sample, sequenced in a study of T cell responses to AZD1222 COVID-19 vaccine. Assay used: immunoSEQ multiplex PCR; TCRdb lists only in-frame clones, some missing. The sample carries around 130,000 clones, about 86% recorded once. The sample consisted of peripheral blood, taken on day 0 of AZD1222 vaccination. These receptors were collected from an adult in good health. The CDR3 runs from the conserved cysteine through the conserved F or W. A D gene is named only where the DNA matches it firmly. Clone size is not always given. Where it is, it says once, few, many or a class for expanded clones.

NA TRBJ2-7 NA TRBV6-5 TGTGCCAGCAGTTACTCGAGATGGTTAATCTACGAGCAGTACTTC CASSYSRWLIYEQYF
NA TRBJ1-2 NA TRBV2 TGTGCCAGCAGTGAAAGTTTGGGGAACACCTTC CASSESLGNTF
NA TRBJ1-1 TRBD1 TRBV27 TGTGCCAGCAGCAACAGGGGTAAGACTGAAGCTTTCTTT CASSNRGKTEAFF
NA TRBJ2-2 TRBD2 TRBV6-1 TGTGCCAGCAGTGAAATGATAGCGGGGGGGAAGAACACCGGGGAGCTGTTTTTT CASSEMIAGGKNTGELFF
NA TRBJ2-3 TRBD2 TRBV6-5 TGTGCCAGCAGTCCTCCGGGACTAGGGGCAGATACGCAGTATTTT CASSPPGLGADTQYF
NA TRBJ2-1 TRBD2 TRBV7-2 TGTGCCAGCATCGTTATAGCGGGGACTGACAATGAGCAGTTCTTC CASIVIAGTDNEQFF
NA TRBJ1-4 NA TRBV10-3 TGTGCCATCAGTGAGGGGACTAATGAAAAACTGTTTTTT CAISEGTNEKLFF
NA TRBJ1-2 NA TRBV5-4 TGTGCCAGCAGCCCCAAGGCGTCCGGGGATGGCTACACCTTC CASSPKASGDGYTF
once TRBJ2-3 NA TRBV10-3 TGTGCCATCATGGAGCCAGGGGTGATAGATACGCAGTATTTT CAIMEPGVIDTQYF
NA TRBJ2-3 TRBD2 TRBV5-1 TGCGCCAGCAGCTTGAGACTAGCGGAAGATACGCAGTATTTT CASSLRLAEDTQYF
NA TRBJ2-1 TRBD2 TRBV7-3 TGTGCCAGCAGCACATCGGGACTAGCGAATAATGAGCAGTTCTTC CASSTSGLANNEQFF
NA TRBJ1-4 NA TRBV27 TGTGCCAGCAGTTTACCCCGTATGCGACAGTCTAATGAAAAACTGTTTTTT CASSLPRMRQSNEKLFF
NA TRBJ2-7 TRBD1 TRBV30 TGTGCCGTCCGGGACAGTCCCTCCTACGAGCAGTACTTC CAVRDSPSYEQYF
NA TRBJ1-2 NA TRBV9 TGTGCCAGCAGCTCCCGGACAGCACTCTATGGCTACACCTTC CASSSRTALYGYTF
NA TRBJ1-5 TRBD1 TRBV19 TGTGCCAGTAGCCCCCAACAGGGGGCTCGTCAGCCCCAGCATTTT CASSPQQGARQPQHF
NA TRBJ2-2 NA TRBV10-3 TGTGCCATCAGTGAGTTTGTCGGGGTGAACACCGGGGAGCTGTTTTTT CAISEFVGVNTGELFF
NA TRBJ1-2 NA TRBV19 TGTGCCAGTAGTCTACCGGGACTCTCCTATGGCTACACCTTC CASSLPGLSYGYTF
NA TRBJ2-7 NA TRBV4-1 TGCGCCAGCAGCCAAGTGAGGGTGGGAGAGCAGTACTTC CASSQVRVGEQYF
NA TRBJ2-5 NA TRBV3-1/TRBV3-2 TGTGCCAGCAGCCAAGTTCGAACTAGCAGTGAGACCCAGTACTTC CASSQVRTSSETQYF
NA TRBJ2-7 TRBD1 TRBV29-1 TGCAGCGTTGAAGCCCCGGGACAGACCTCCTACGAGCAGTACTTC CSVEAPGQTSYEQYF
NA TRBJ2-7 NA TRBV5-1 TGCGCCAGCAGCTGGGCGGTGGGCTTGACCCGTACGGAGCAGTACTTC CASSWAVGLTRTEQYF
NA TRBJ2-2 NA TRBV7-7 TGTGCCAGCAGCTTAAGGGGCGGCGGGGAGCTGTTTTTT CASSLRGGGELFF